This T cell receptor (beta chain) originates from a study of blood T cell repertoires in COVID-19. Clones were read by immunoSEQ multiplex PCR, and TCRdb kept only the in-frame ones, dropping some. The sample lists just over 300,000 clones, around 85% occurring once. Germline loops: CDR1 MNHNS, CDR2 SASEGT. Unmatched junction bases numbered 5, after V lost 1 base and J lost 3 bases. This CDR3 contains 15 residues. V usage is TRBV6-1 and J usage is TRBJ2-7; TRBD1 matches at 8 bases. Sequencing input: PBMCs or T cells enriched from blood (not recorded which). This receptor was taken from a man aged 25-45 years who had recovered from COVID-19. The CDR3: CASSEGPGQGYEQYF. In DNA, the CDR3 is TGTGCCAGCAGTGAAGGCCCAGGACAGGGCTACGAGCAGTACTTC.